What follows describes a single TCR beta chain. The antigen remains undetermined. The sample belongs to a study of T cells and Merkel cell carcinoma outcomes. Broader study findings: Merkel cell carcinoma outcomes were reportedly predicted by repertoire and T-cell density.

Repertoires were generated with immunoSEQ multiplex PCR, while TCRdb's copy carries only in-frame clones and drops some. The data contain roughly 9,200 clones, approximately 80% of them singletons. The germline V gene encodes CDR1 SGDLS and CDR2 YYNGEE. V was shortened by 3 bases and J by 0 bases, with 11 bases between the two germline ends. This CDR3 comprises 15 residues. The clonotype originates from a human donor with Merkel cell carcinoma. Sequenced: tumor tissue from Merkel cell carcinoma. V gene TRBV9 combines with J gene TRBJ2-3; tentative D call: TRBD1 (6 bases). The CDR3 loop reads CASSGLGQSTDTQYF. The DNA for the CDR3 is TGTGCCAGCAGCGGCCTCGGACAGAGCACAGATACGCAGTATTTT.